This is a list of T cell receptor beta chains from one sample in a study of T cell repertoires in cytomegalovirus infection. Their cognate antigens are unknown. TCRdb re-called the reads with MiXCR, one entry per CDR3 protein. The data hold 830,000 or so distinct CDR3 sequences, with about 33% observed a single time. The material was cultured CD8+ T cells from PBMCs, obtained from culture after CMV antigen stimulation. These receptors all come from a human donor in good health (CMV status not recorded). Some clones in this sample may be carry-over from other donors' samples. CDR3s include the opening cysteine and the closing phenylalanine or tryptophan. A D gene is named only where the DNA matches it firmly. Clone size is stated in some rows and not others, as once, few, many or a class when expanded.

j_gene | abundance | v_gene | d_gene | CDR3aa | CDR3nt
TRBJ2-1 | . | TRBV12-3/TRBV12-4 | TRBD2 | CASSLGLAGGADEQFF | TGTGCCAGCAGTTTAGGGCTAGCGGGGGGGGCCGATGAGCAGTTCTTC
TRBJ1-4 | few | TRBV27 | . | CASKRGTQNEKLFF | TGTGCCAGTAAGAGGGGGACGCAGAATGAAAAACTGTTTTTT
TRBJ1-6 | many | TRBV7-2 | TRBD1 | CASSRTGQYNSPLHF | TGTGCCAGCAGCCGGACAGGGCAGTATAATTCACCCCTCCACTTT
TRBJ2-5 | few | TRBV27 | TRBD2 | CASSLSSGGAETQYF | TGTGCCAGCAGTTTAAGTAGCGGGGGGGCCGAGACCCAGTACTTC
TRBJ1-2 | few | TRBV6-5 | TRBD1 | CASSNSLGGPKGGYTF | TGTGCCAGCAGTAATTCCTTAGGGGGCCCTAAAGGTGGCTACACCTTC
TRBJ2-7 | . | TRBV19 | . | CASSNRSSYEQYF | TGTGCCAGTAGTAACAGGTCTTCCTACGAGCAGTACTTC
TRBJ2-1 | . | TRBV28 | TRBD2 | CASSLSAGGRFNEQFF | TGTGCCAGCAGTTTATCAGCGGGGGGGCGTTTCAATGAGCAGTTCTTC
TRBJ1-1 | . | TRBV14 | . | CASSQDLGENTEAFF | TGTGCCAGCAGCCAAGATCTAGGGGAGAACACTGAAGCTTTCTTT
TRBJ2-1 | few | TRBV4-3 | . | CASSQVNRAHNEQFF | TGCGCCAGCAGCCAAGTTAACAGGGCCCACAATGAGCAGTTCTTC
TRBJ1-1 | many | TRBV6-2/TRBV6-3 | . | CASSDPRGRGTEAFF | TGTGCCAGCAGTGATCCCCGGGGCAGGGGCACTGAAGCTTTCTTT
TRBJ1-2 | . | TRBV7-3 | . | CASSLWDRFRGYTF | TGTGCCAGCAGCTTATGGGACCGGTTCAGGGGCTACACCTTC
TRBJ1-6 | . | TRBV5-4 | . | CASSSWAEGLSPLHF | TGTGCCAGCAGCTCGTGGGCGGAGGGGCTTTCACCCCTCCACTTT
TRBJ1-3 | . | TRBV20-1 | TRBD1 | CSAQGQDFSGNTIYF | TGCAGTGCCCAGGGACAGGATTTCTCTGGAAACACCATATATTTT
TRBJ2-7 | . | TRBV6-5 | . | CASSYRAWGSYEQYF | TGTGCCAGCAGTTACCGCGCTTGGGGTTCCTACGAGCAGTACTTC
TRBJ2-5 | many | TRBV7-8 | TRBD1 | CASSLEDRGVGQETQYF | TGTGCCAGCAGCTTAGAAGACAGGGGGGTTGGCCAAGAGACCCAGTACTTC
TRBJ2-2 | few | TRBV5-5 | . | CASSLISTSTGELFF | TGTGCCAGCAGCTTGATAAGCACGTCCACCGGGGAGCTGTTTTTT
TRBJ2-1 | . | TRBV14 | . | CASSQATGTYNEQFF | TGTGCCAGCAGCCAAGCTACAGGGACCTACAATGAGCAGTTCTTC
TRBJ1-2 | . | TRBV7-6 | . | CASSSTHTVIPGKGGYTF | TGTGCCAGCAGCTCAACCCATACCGTAATCCCAGGGAAAGGCGGCTACACCTTC